This TCR beta chain was found in a study of cytomegalovirus exposure and HLA in healthy donors. Points on this clone: Its antigen is unidentified.

Every donor was a healthy person donating bone marrow. Study-wide results and limits: Some segments of the V type, notably TRBV6-2 and TRBV6-3, were excluded as indistinguishable. Rare TCR sequences dominated, though some public TCRs recurred in many donors.

Germline-derived CDR1 and CDR2 are MDHEN and SYDVKM. V lost 6 bases, J lost 6 bases, and 11 bases stayed unmatched. This CDR3 contains 16 residues. The PCR ran on 60 Vbeta and 13 Jbeta primers. TCRdb keeps only in-frame clones here, not all; method: immunoSEQ multiplex PCR. The data contain tens of thousands of clones, 80% to 90% of them singletons. This clonotype originated in a woman aged 30 to 39 in good health and CMV-seropositive. The chain recombines TRBV28 with TRBJ2-2; 9 bases line up with TRBD1. The sequencing input was PBMCs. CDR3: CASSVVGQGRPGELFF. In DNA form, the CDR3 reads TGTGCCAGCAGCGTGGTGGGACAGGGTCGCCCCGGGGAGCTGTTTTTT.